Listed below are T cell receptor beta chains from one sample, sequenced in a study of CD8 T cells in ankylosing spondylitis. A single record per CDR3 protein comes from TCRdb applying MiXCR to the 5' RACE reads. The table shows roughly 220,000 distinct CDR3 sequences, with around 16% occurring only once. Material: blood, either unsorted or a sorted T cell fraction (not recorded which). The receptors shown here come from a male donor with ankylosing spondylitis. CDR3s include the opening cysteine and the closing phenylalanine or tryptophan. D genes are given only for firm matches. Only some rows state a clone size, as once, few, many or a class for expanded clones.

TRBJ1-1 | . | TRBV20-1 | . | TGCAGTGCAACCCGGGGAAGAGCCACTGAAGCTTTCTTT | CSATRGRATEAFF
TRBJ2-1 | TRBD1 | TRBV12-3/TRBV12-4 | . | TGTGCCAGCAGTTTAGTGGGACAGGGTGGAAATGAGCAGTTCTTC | CASSLVGQGGNEQFF
TRBJ2-3 | TRBD2 | TRBV28 | . | TGTGCCAGCACCCCTAGCGGGAGCACAGATACGCAGTATTTT | CASTPSGSTDTQYF
TRBJ2-5 | TRBD1 | TRBV3-1 | . | TGTGCCAGCAGCCAAGATCCCGGGACAGGGGGACCAGAGACCCAGTACTTC | CASSQDPGTGGPETQYF
TRBJ1-4 | TRBD1 | TRBV4-1 | few | TGCGCCAGCAGCCCGGGGGGACGGCAGGGGGATGAAAAACTGTTTTTT | CASSPGGRQGDEKLFF
TRBJ2-5 | . | TRBV7-7 | . | TGTGCTAGCAGCTCGTTACCTGTGGAGACCCAGTACTTC | CASSSLPVETQYF
TRBJ2-3 | . | TRBV3-1 | . | TGTGCCAGCAGCCAAGAATGGTCTAACACAGATACGCAGTATTTT | CASSQEWSNTDTQYF
TRBJ2-7 | . | TRBV6-2/TRBV6-3 | . | TGTGCCAGCAGTTACTCCCCTTACGGCGCCTACGAGCAGTACTTC | CASSYSPYGAYEQYF
TRBJ2-1 | TRBD2 | TRBV7-2 | few | TGTGCCAGCAGCGTGGGGGGAGCGGGAGTCTATGAGCAGTTCTTC | CASSVGGAGVYEQFF
TRBJ1-1 | . | TRBV29-1 | . | TGCAGCGTATGTGACAGCGTGTACGCTGAAGCTTTCTTT | CSVCDSVYAEAFF